The 12 T cell receptor beta chains presented below share a single source sample, sequenced in a study of blood T cell repertoires in COVID-19. Profiling relied on immunoSEQ multiplex PCR, and the TCRdb table lists in-frame clones only, not all of them. The profile covers approximately 350,000 clones, with approximately 86% appearing a single time and around 7.5% taken by the ten largest. The sample was peripheral blood. The receptors derive from an older woman with COVID-19, enrolled during active disease.

The chain couples TRBV7-2 to TRBJ2-6; weak D call: TRBD2 (7 bases). The germline CDR1 and CDR2 sequences are SGHTA and FQGNSA. The V end was cut by 1 base, the J end by 3 bases, with 10 bases between. This CDR3 spans 16 amino acids. The CDR3 reads CASSLVGGLGANVLTF. Here the CDR3 DNA reads TGTGCCAGCAGCTTAGTCGGGGGGCTTGGGGCCAACGTCCTGACTTTC.

The genes are TRBV21-1 and TRBJ1-1. TRBV21-1 is noted as a pseudogene. This CDR3 is 13 amino acids long. The CDR3 sequence: CASSKGGNTEAFF. The CDR3, as DNA: TGTGCCAGCAGCAAAGGAGGGAACACTGAAGCTTTCTTT.

The genes are TRBV30 and TRBJ2-7, with 8 bases that match TRBD2. The V segment lost 5 bases and the J segment 9 bases; nucleotides outside the gene matches: 9. The CDR3 has 12 amino acids. Germline CDR1 reads GTSNPN; CDR2 reads SVGIG (reference sequence). The CDR3 loop reads CAWDVIAGPQYF. The CDR3 DNA sequence: TGTGCCTGGGACGTAATAGCGGGGCCGCAGTACTTC.

The chain joins TRBV30 to TRBJ1-2; TRBD1 matches 7 bases. The CDR3 runs 14 residues. V lost 1 base, J lost 3 bases, and 5 bases stayed unmatched. Germline CDR1 GTSNPN, CDR2 SVGIG (reference sequence). The CDR3 loop reads CAWSAQTGHYGYTF. The CDR3 bases are TGTGCCTGGAGTGCCCAGACAGGGCACTATGGCTACACCTTC.

The rearrangement links TRBV5-1 to TRBJ2-5; D may be TRBD2 (6 bases). The CDR3 is 14 residues long. The V gene lost 4 bases and the J gene lost 4 bases, with 14 bases spanning the gap. CDR1 and CDR2 (germline): SGHRS, YFSETQ. The CDR3 is CASSPAGLRETQYF. CDR3 DNA: TGCGCCAGCAGCCCCGCGGGGCTTCGAGAGACCCAGTACTTC.

The chain couples TRBV6-2 or TRBV6-3 to TRBJ1-2; D uncertain. CDR1 MNHEY and CDR2 SVGEGT come from the germline V gene. The CDR3 contains 14 residues. V was pared by 6 bases and J by 3 bases, with 14 bases between. CDR3 sequence reads: CASSDGEDHYGYTF. CDR3 in DNA: TGTGCCAGCAGCGACGGGGAAGACCACTATGGCTACACCTTC.

The sample holds a few counts of this clone. The V and J genes are TRBV5-4 and TRBJ2-5; maybe TRBD1 (5 bases). This CDR3 has 15 residues. Germline values: CDR1 SGHNT, CDR2 YYREEE (reference sequence). V dropped 2 bases and J dropped 4 bases, with 15 bases sitting between them. The CDR3 loop is CASSFAGSELETQYF. The DNA of the CDR3 is TGTGCCAGCAGCTTCGCAGGGTCCGAATTAGAGACCCAGTACTTC.

V and J are TRBV4-1 and TRBJ1-2, with D possibly TRBD1 on 5 matching bases. Germline assignment: CDR1 MGHRA and CDR2 YSYEKL. The V gene lost 0 bases and the J gene lost 1 base, with 18 bases spanning the gap. CDR3 length: 18 residues. The CDR3 loop is CASSQDEGRGGGNYGYTF. DNA of the CDR3: TGCGCCAGCAGCCAAGATGAGGGGCGCGGGGGGGGTAACTATGGCTACACCTTC.

V gene TRBV21-1 combines with J gene TRBJ1-4; TRBD1 is the table's D call and was not checked against the DNA. TRBV21-1 is recorded as a pseudogene. The CDR3 sequence is 15 residues long. CDR3 residues: CASSKDPGTNEKLFF. CDR3 coding DNA: TGTGCCAGCAGCAAAGATCCAGGGACTAATGAAAAACTGTTTTTT.

This chain connects TRBV19 to TRBJ1-5, with unresolved D. Between the trimmed V and J ends, which lost 6 bases and 3 bases, there was a span of 9 bases. Germline CDR1 is LNHDA and CDR2 is SQIVND (reference sequence). This CDR3 is built from 13 residues. CDR3 bases: TGTGCCAGTAGCAACGAGCCCAATCAGCCCCAGCATTTT. Protein: CASSNEPNQPQHF.

The chain has TRBV7-9 and TRBJ2-1, with a weak D call TRBD2 (5 bases). The ends were cut back, 0 bases at V and 8 bases at J, with 5 bases in the middle. The CDR3 is made up of 12 amino acids. Germline CDR1 reads SEHNR; CDR2 reads FQNEAQ (reference sequence). This CDR3 is CASSLAEDEQFF. In nucleotides, the CDR3 is TGTGCCAGCAGCTTAGCGGAGGATGAGCAGTTCTTC.

This chain uses TRBV13 with TRBJ1-3; D not certain. V lost 4 bases and J 0 bases, leaving 13 bases between the germline ends. This CDR3 is built from 16 residues. CDR1 is PRHDT and CDR2 is FYEKMQ in the germline V gene (reference sequence). CDR3 nucleotide sequence: TGTGCCAGCAGCTCCCTGCAAATCGGCTCTGGAAACACCATATATTTT. It translates to CASSSLQIGSGNTIYF.